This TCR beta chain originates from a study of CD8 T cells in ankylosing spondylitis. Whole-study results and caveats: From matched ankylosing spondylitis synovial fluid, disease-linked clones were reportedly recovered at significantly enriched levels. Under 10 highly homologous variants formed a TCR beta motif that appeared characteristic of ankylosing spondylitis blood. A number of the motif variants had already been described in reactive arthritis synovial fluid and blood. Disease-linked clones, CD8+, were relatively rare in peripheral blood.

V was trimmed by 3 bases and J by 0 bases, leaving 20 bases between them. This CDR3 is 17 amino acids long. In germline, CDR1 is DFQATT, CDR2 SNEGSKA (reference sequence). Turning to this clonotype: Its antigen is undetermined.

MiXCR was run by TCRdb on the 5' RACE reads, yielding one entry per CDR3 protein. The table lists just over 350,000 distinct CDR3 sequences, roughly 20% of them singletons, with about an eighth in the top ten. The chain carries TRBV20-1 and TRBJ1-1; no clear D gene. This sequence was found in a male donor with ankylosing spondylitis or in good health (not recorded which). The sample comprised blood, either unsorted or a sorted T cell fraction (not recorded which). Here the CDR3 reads CSARVGLDVTMNTEAFF. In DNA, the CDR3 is TGCAGTGCTAGGGTGGGTTTGGACGTCACCATGAACACTGAAGCTTTCTTT.